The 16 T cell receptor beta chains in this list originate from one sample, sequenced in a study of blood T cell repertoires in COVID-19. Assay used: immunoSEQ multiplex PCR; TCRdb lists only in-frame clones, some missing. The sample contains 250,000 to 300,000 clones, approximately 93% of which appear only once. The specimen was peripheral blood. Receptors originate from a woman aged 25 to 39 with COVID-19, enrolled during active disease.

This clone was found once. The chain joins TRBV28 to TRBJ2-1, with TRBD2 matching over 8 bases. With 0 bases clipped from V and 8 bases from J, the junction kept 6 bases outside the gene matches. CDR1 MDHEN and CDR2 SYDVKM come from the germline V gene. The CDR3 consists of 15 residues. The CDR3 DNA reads TGTGCCAGCAGTTTATGGCCGGGAGGGGGTGATGAGCAGTTCTTC. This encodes CASSLWPGGGDEQFF.

CDR3 sequence reads: CAISEPLAGDNEQFF. CDR3 coding DNA: TGTGCCATCAGTGAGCCCCTAGCGGGAGACAATGAGCAGTTCTTC. This rearrangement joins TRBV10-3 to TRBJ2-1; TRBD2 aligns across 10 bases. The CDR3 covers 15 residues. Germline-derived CDR1 and CDR2 are ENHRY and SYGVKD. V lost 2 bases, J lost 5 bases, and 3 bases stayed unmatched.

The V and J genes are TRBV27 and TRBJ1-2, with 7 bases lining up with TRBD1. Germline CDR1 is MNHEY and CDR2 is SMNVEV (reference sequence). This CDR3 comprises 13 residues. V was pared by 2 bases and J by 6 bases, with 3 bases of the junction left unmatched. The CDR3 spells CASSLRRGDGYTF. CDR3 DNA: TGTGCCAGCAGTTTACGCAGGGGGGATGGCTACACCTTC.

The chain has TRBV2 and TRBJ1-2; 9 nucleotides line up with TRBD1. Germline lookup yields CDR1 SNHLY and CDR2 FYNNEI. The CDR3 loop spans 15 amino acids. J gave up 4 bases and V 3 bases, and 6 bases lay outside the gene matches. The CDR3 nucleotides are TGTGCCAGCAGTGACGACAGGGGGGGAAGCTATGGCTACACCTTC. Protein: CASSDDRGGSYGYTF.

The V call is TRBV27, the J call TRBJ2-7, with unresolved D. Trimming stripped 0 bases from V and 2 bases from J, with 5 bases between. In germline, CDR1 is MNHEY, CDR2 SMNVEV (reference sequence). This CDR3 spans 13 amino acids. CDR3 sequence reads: CASSLSLTYEQYF. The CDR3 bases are TGTGCCAGCAGTTTATCCCTAACCTACGAGCAGTACTTC.

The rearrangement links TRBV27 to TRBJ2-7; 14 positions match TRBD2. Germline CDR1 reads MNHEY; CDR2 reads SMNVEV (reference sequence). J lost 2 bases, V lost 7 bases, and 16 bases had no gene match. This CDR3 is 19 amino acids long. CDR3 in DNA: TGTGCCAGCAATTCCCCATTGGGACTAGCGGGAGTAGCGACCTACGAGCAGTACTTC. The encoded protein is CASNSPLGLAGVATYEQYF.

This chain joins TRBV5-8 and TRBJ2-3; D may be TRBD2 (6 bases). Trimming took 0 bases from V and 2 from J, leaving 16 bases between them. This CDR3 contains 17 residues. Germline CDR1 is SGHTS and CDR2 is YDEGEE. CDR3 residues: CASSLDGGMGVTDTQYF. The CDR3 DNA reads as TGTGCCAGCAGCTTGGACGGCGGGATGGGAGTCACAGATACGCAGTATTTT.

The CDR3 nucleotides are TGTGCCACCAGCATCAACAGGGTCACCGGGGAGCTGTTTTTT. It codes for CATSINRVTGELFF. J is TRBJ2-2 and V is TRBV15; a possible D gene is TRBD1 (6 bases). The CDR3 is made up of 14 amino acids. V was pared by 4 bases and J by 4 bases, with 10 bases between. The germline V gene has CDR1 LNHNV and CDR2 YYDKDF (reference sequence).

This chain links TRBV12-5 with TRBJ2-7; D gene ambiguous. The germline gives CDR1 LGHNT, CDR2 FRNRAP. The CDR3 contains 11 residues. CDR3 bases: TGTGCCCCCCTGGGCCACTACGAGCAGTACTTC. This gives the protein CAPLGHYEQYF.

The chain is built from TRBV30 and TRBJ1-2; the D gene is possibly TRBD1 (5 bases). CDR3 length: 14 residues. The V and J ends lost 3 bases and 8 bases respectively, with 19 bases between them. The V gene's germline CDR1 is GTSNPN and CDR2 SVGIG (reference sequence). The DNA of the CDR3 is TGTGCCTGGAGCCACCCCGGGGGGGGATGGGGCTACACCTTC. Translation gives CAWSHPGGGWGYTF. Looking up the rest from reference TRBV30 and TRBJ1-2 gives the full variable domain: SQTIHQWPATLVQPVGSPLSLECTVEGTSNPNLYWYRQAAGRGLQLLFYSVGIGQISSEVPQNLSASRPQDRQFILSSKKLLLSDSGFYLCAWSHPGGGWGYTFGSGTRLTVV.

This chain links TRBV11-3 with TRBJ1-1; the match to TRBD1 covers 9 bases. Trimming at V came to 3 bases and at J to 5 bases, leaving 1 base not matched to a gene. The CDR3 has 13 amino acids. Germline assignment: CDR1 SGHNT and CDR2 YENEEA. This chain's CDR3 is CASSFDRGTEAFF. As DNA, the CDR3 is TGTGCCAGCAGCTTTGACAGGGGGACTGAAGCTTTCTTT. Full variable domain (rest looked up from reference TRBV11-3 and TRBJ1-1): EAGVVQSPRYKIIEKKQPVAFWCNPISGHNTLYWYLQNLGQGPELLIRYENEEAVDDSQLPKDRFSAERLKGVDSTLKIQPAELGDSAVYLCASSFDRGTEAFFGQGTRLTVV.

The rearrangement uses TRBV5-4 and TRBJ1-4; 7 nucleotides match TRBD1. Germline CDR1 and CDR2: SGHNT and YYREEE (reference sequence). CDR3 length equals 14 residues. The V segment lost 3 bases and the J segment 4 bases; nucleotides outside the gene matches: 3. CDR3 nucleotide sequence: TGTGCCAGCAGCTCCGGGACAGTTAATGAAAAACTGTTTTTT. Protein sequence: CASSSGTVNEKLFF.

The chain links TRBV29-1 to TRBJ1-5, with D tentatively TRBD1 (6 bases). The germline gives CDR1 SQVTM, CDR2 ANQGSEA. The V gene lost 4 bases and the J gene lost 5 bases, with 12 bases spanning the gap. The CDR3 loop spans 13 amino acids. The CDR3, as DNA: TGCAGCGTTGCCGACAGGTACGATCAGCCCCAGCATTTT. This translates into CSVADRYDQPQHF. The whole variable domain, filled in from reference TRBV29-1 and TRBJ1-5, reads SAVISQKPSRDICQRGTSLTIQCQVDSQVTMMFWYRQQPGQSLTLIATANQGSEATYESGFVIDKFPISRPNLTFSTLTVSNMSPEDSSIYLCSVADRYDQPQHFGDGTRLSIL.

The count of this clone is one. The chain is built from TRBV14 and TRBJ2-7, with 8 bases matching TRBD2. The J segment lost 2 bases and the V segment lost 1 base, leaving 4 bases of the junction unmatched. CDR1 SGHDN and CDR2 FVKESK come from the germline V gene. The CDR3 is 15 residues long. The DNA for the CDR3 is TGTGCCAGCAGCCAAGCTAGCGGGCGACCCTACGAGCAGTACTTC. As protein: CASSQASGRPYEQYF.

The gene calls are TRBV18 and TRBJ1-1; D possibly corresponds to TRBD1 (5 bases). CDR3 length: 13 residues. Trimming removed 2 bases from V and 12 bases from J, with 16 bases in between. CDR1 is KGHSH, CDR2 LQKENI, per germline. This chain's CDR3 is CASSPVKQALSFF. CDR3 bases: TGTGCCAGCTCACCAGTCAAACAGGCCCTCTCTTTCTTT.

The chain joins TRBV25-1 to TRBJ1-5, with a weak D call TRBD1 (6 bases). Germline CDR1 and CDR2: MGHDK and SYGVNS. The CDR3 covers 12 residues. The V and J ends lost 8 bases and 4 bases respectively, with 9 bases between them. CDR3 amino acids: CASRTENQPQHF. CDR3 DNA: TGTGCCAGCCGGACAGAAAATCAGCCCCAGCATTTT.